A selection of T cell receptor beta chains follows, all from one sample in a study of cytomegalovirus exposure and HLA in healthy donors. Sequencing used immunoSEQ multiplex PCR; TCRdb keeps in-frame clones, though not all of them. The sample records about 160,000 clones, around 73% being singletons. The material sequenced was PBMCs. The origin of the receptors is a male donor in good health and CMV-seronegative. Both conserved end residues are part of each CDR3. D genes are given only for firm matches. Clone sizes are given selectively: once, few, many, or a class where the clone is expanded.

clone_size	v_call	d_call	j_call	cdr3_aa	cdr3_nt
-	TRBV2	-	TRBJ1-4	CASRGGEKLFF	TGTGCCAGCAGGGGAGGGGAAAAACTGTTTTTT
few	TRBV30	-	TRBJ1-1	CAWSAGGKFEAFF	TGTGCCTGGAGTGCTGGGGGCAAGTTTGAAGCTTTCTTT
-	TRBV11-2	TRBD1	TRBJ1-6	CASSVQGSSNSPLHF	TGTGCCAGCAGCGTACAGGGGTCGAGTAATTCACCCCTCCACTTT
-	TRBV28	-	TRBJ1-1	CASSPGGRGTEAFF	TGTGCCAGCAGTCCGGGGGGGAGAGGCACTGAAGCTTTCTTT
few	TRBV7-2	TRBD1	TRBJ1-4	CASSQDRGNEKLFF	TGTGCCAGCAGCCAAGACAGGGGGAATGAAAAACTGTTTTTT
once	TRBV28	-	TRBJ1-1	CASSFLPGLEAFF	TGTGCCAGCAGTTTTTTACCGGGACTTGAAGCTTTCTTT
-	TRBV7-2	TRBD1	TRBJ1-1	CASTRGLGNTEAFF	TGTGCCAGTACCAGGGGGCTGGGTAACACTGAAGCTTTCTTT
-	TRBV19	-	TRBJ2-2	CASSIRPGELFF	TGTGCCAGTAGTATACGTCCCGGGGAGCTGTTTTTT
-	TRBV6-6	-	TRBJ1-2	CASSPLEGNYGYTF	TGTGCCAGCAGTCCCCTCGAGGGTAACTATGGCTACACCTTC
-	TRBV29-1	TRBD2	TRBJ2-5	CSVERGGKGETQYF	TGCAGCGTTGAGCGGGGGGGGAAGGGAGAGACCCAGTACTTC
-	TRBV9	-	TRBJ1-4	CASSVGAGAGEKLFF	TGTGCCAGCAGCGTAGGGGCAGGGGCTGGTGAAAAACTGTTTTTT
few	TRBV5-6	-	TRBJ2-7	CASSLRLSSYEQYF	TGTGCCAGCAGCTTGCGACTTAGCTCCTACGAGCAGTACTTC
-	TRBV5-5	-	TRBJ1-3	CASSLDWSGNTIYF	TGTGCCAGCAGCTTGGACTGGTCTGGAAACACCATATATTTT
-	TRBV9	TRBD2	TRBJ2-3	CASSGLGTSGGGSTDTQYF	TGTGCCAGCAGCGGACTCGGGACTAGCGGGGGGGGAAGCACAGATACGCAGTATTTT
-	TRBV4-1	-	TRBJ2-2	CASSQDRQWELFF	TGCGCCAGCAGCCAAGATAGACAATGGGAGCTGTTTTTT
few	TRBV5-1	-	TRBJ2-1	CASSLSGTLSYNEQFF	TGCGCCAGCAGCTTGAGCGGCACCCTCTCCTACAATGAGCAGTTCTTC
-	TRBV4-1	-	TRBJ2-3	CASSKRLVTDTQYF	TGCGCCAGCAGCAAGAGACTAGTCACAGATACGCAGTATTTT
once	TRBV9	-	TRBJ2-3	CASSVVGGPPTGRTDTQYF	TGTGCCAGCAGCGTAGTAGGAGGGCCCCCTACCGGAAGGACAGATACGCAGTATTTT
once	TRBV4-2	-	TRBJ2-5	CASSQDLEETQYF	TGTGCCAGCAGCCAAGATCTTGAGGAGACCCAGTACTTC
-	TRBV2	-	TRBJ2-3	CASSIQRSTDTQYF	TGTGCCAGCAGTATCCAGCGGAGCACAGATACGCAGTATTTT
-	TRBV6-5	TRBD2	TRBJ2-3	CASSYSGDRTDTQYF	TGTGCCAGCAGTTACAGCGGGGACCGGACAGATACGCAGTATTTT
-	TRBV11-2	-	TRBJ2-2	CASSTVRGSGELFF	TGTGCCAGCAGCACTGTTCGGGGTTCCGGGGAGCTGTTTTTT
-	TRBV28	-	TRBJ2-2	CASSPRGEGSGELFF	TGTGCCAGCAGTCCAAGGGGGGAGGGCAGCGGGGAGCTGTTTTTT
once	TRBV30	-	TRBJ1-4	CAWSAGLGLPNEKLFF	TGTGCCTGGAGTGCAGGCTTGGGACTTCCTAATGAAAAACTGTTTTTT
-	TRBV6-1	TRBD2	TRBJ2-1	CASSEAAGTSGNEQFF	TGTGCCAGCAGTGAAGCGGCCGGGACTAGCGGGAATGAGCAGTTCTTC
-	TRBV7-2	-	TRBJ2-1	CASSLAQGPGEQFF	TGTGCCAGCAGCTTAGCCCAGGGGCCGGGTGAGCAGTTCTTC
-	TRBV7-3	-	TRBJ2-2	CASSLDRNTGELFF	TGTGCCAGCAGCTTAGACAGAAACACCGGGGAGCTGTTTTTT
-	TRBV28	TRBD2	TRBJ2-3	CASSTTGTSGASNHNTDTQYF	TGTGCCAGCAGCACAACCGGGACTAGCGGGGCGTCCAACCACAACACAGATACGCAGTATTTT
-	TRBV7-9	-	TRBJ1-2	CASSFTVNYGYTF	TGTGCCAGCAGCTTTACAGTGAACTATGGCTACACCTTC
-	TRBV27	-	TRBJ1-4	CASSRIRDEKLFF	TGTGCCAGCAGTAGAATCAGGGATGAAAAACTGTTTTTT
few	TRBV7-2	TRBD2	TRBJ2-5	CASARGGTETQYF	TGTGCCAGCGCTCGGGGGGGGACAGAGACCCAGTACTTC
once	TRBV9	TRBD1	TRBJ2-2	CASSGQGAPGELFF	TGTGCCAGCAGCGGACAGGGGGCACCCGGGGAGCTGTTTTTT
-	TRBV4-3	-	TRBJ2-3	CASSQLLEDTQYF	TGCGCCAGCAGCCAACTACTAGAGGATACGCAGTATTTT
-	TRBV6-5	TRBD1	TRBJ1-2	CASREQGAGSGYTF	TGTGCCAGCAGAGAACAGGGGGCGGGAAGTGGCTACACCTTC
-	TRBV6-5	-	TRBJ2-5	CASSYRGLRETQYF	TGTGCCAGCAGTTACAGGGGCCTCCGCGAGACCCAGTACTTC
-	TRBV6-6	-	TRBJ1-1	CASSYSIGVSAEAFF	TGTGCCAGCAGTTACTCGATAGGCGTAAGCGCTGAAGCTTTCTTT
once	TRBV18	-	TRBJ1-6	CASSLPQANSPLHF	TGTGCCAGCTCCCTGCCGCAGGCAAATTCACCCCTCCACTTT
few	TRBV11-2	TRBD1	TRBJ2-5	CASTRQGKVGETQYF	TGTGCCAGCACCCGACAGGGGAAAGTCGGGGAGACCCAGTACTTC
few	TRBV4-1	-	TRBJ1-6	CASSQEAGNTYNSPLHF	TGCGCCAGCAGCCAAGAGGCAGGGAACACCTATAATTCACCCCTCCACTTT
-	TRBV14	-	TRBJ1-1	CASSQVTGNTEAFF	TGTGCCAGCAGCCAAGTCACAGGGAACACTGAAGCTTTCTTT
once	TRBV27	TRBD2	TRBJ2-7	CASGTSGWSSYEQYF	TGTGCCAGCGGCACTAGCGGGTGGAGCTCCTACGAGCAGTACTTC
-	TRBV5-6	TRBD1	TRBJ2-1	CASSRQGASYEQFF	TGTGCCAGCAGCAGACAGGGGGCGAGCTATGAGCAGTTCTTC